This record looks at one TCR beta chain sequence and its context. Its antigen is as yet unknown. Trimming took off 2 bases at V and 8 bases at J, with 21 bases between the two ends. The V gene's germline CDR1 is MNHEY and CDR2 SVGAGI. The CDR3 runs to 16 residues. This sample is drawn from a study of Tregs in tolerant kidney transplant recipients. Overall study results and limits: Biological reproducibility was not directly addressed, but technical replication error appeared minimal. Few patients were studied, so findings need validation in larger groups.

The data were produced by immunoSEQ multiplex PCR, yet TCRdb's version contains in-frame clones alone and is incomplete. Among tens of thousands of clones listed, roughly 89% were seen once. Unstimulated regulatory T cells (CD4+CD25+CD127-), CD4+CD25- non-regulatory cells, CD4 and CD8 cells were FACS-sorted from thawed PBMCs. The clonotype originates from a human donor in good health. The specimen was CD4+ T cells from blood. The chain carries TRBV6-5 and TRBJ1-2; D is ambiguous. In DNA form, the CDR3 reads TGTGCCAGCAGTTACGGACCCGGGAGAACTTTGTGGGGCTACACCTTC. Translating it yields CASSYGPGRTLWGYTF.